The T cell receptor beta chain described here comes from a study of cytomegalovirus exposure and HLA in healthy donors. This clone appeared a few times. The antigen remains undetermined. The PCR ran on 60 Vbeta and 13 Jbeta primers. Using immunoSEQ multiplex PCR, the repertoire was profiled, and TCRdb retains in-frame clones only, with some absent. The table has about 120,000 clones, approximately 80% seen once; the top ten hold 1.5%. This CDR3 is built from 15 residues. The V and J ends lost 3 bases and 0 bases respectively, with 11 bases between them. Germline-derived CDR1 and CDR2 are LGHNA and YNFKEQ. The study's findings and limits: In a later analysis, TCR association rates varied by HLA locus: DRB1 most, HLA-C fewest. Later on, an analysis found that several of the most significant clusters appeared to be linked to common viral pathogens, which included parvovirus B19. In an earlier analysis, most TCR beta V segments were productive about 87% or about 30% of the time.

The chain carries TRBV4-2 and TRBJ1-2; D might be TRBD1 (6 bases). The sequencing sample was made of PBMCs. The TCR comes from a woman aged 18-29 years in good health and CMV-seronegative. Here the CDR3 DNA reads TGTGCCAGCAGCCAGAAACGACAGGCTAACTATGGCTACACCTTC. Protein: CASSQKRQANYGYTF.